The T cell receptor beta chain described here comes from a study of T-cell reconstitution after alpha-beta-depleted transplantation in children. Researchers prepared the TCRbeta library using unique molecular identifiers, the study reports. TCRdb re-called the PCR reads through MiXCR, storing one row per CDR3 protein. This sample has more than 500,000 distinct CDR3 sequences, with 10% to 12% found just once. The CDR3 covers 14 residues. CDR1 is DFQATT and CDR2 is SNEGSKA in the germline V gene (reference sequence). Trimming removed 6 bases from V and 4 bases from J, with 13 bases in between. A word on this clonotype: Its specificity is not known.

Broader study findings: Several hundred graft clones that had expanded were reportedly the source of alpha-beta T cells about two months after transplant. Newly generated T cells supplied most T-cell counts and diversity one year post-transplant. High day-60 TCRbeta diversity in some patients came from surviving recipient T cells and thymic progenitors.

This TCR derives from a female patient between 2 and 15 years old who had a stem cell transplant for aplastic anemia, so the T cells may come from the graft donor. The starting material was PBMCs, mostly from graft donor cells, obtained 180 days after TCRalphabeta/CD19-depleted stem cell transplant. This chain joins TRBV20-1 and TRBJ2-6; D may be TRBD2 (5 bases). The CDR3, as DNA: TGCAGTGCGCCACAGCGGCGGGGGGCCAACGTCCTGACTTTC. Translating gives CSAPQRRGANVLTF.